This T cell receptor beta chain was observed in a study of cytomegalovirus exposure and HLA in healthy donors. The PCR had 60 Vbeta and 13 Jbeta primers. Only in-frame clones appear in the TCRdb table, and some are missing; sequencing was by immunoSEQ multiplex PCR. Its table lists 95,000 to 150,000 clones. Looked up from germline, CDR1 is MDHEN and CDR2 is SYDVKM. CDR3 length: 13 amino acids. V lost 3 bases to trimming and J lost 10 bases, with 13 bases between them. The specimen sequenced was PBMCs. This receptor was taken from a young man in good health and CMV-seronegative. The chain employs TRBV28 and TRBJ2-1; maybe TRBD1 (5 bases). CDR3 in DNA: TGTGCCAGCAGTTTTCAACCAGGGAAAGAGCAGTTCTTC. It yields the protein CASSFQPGKEQFF.